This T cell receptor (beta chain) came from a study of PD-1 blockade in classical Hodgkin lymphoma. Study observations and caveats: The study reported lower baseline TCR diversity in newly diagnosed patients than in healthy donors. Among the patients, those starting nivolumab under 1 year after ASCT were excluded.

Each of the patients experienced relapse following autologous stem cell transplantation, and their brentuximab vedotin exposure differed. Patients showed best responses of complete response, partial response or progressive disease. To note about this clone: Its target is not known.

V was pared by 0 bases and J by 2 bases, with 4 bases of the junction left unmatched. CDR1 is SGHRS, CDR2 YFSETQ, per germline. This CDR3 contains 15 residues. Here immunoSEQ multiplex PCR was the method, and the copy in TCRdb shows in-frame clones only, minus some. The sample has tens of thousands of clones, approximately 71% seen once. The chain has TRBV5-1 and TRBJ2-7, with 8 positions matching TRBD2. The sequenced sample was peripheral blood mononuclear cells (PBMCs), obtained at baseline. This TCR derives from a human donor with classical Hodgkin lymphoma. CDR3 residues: CASSLGGLAPYEQYF. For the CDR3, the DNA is TGCGCCAGCAGCTTGGGTGGACTAGCCCCCTACGAGCAGTACTTC.